This T cell receptor beta chain originates from a study of cytomegalovirus exposure and HLA in healthy donors. Study in general: The roughly 110 validation repertoires matched the roughly 670 first-cohort repertoires in platform, a later analysis reported.

Profiling relied on immunoSEQ multiplex PCR, and the TCRdb table lists in-frame clones only, not all of them. The repertoire has more than 300,000 clones, roughly 85% of them found once; the top ten carry 0.7% to 0.85%. The CDR3 is 15 amino acids. With 5 bases clipped from V and 2 bases from J, the junction kept 7 bases outside the gene matches. CDR1 MDHEN and CDR2 SYDVKM come from the germline V gene. The sequencing sample was made of PBMCs. The source of this sequence is a woman younger than 30 in good health and CMV-seronegative. The chain couples TRBV28 to TRBJ2-7; 9 positions match TRBD2. The CDR3 region is CASSPTSGGAYEQYF. CDR3 DNA: TGTGCCAGCAGTCCGACTAGCGGAGGGGCCTACGAGCAGTACTTC.